This T cell receptor beta chain was recorded in a study of cytomegalovirus exposure and HLA in healthy donors. CDR1 SGHTA and CDR2 FQGNSA come from the germline V gene. The V and J ends lost 2 bases and 1 base respectively, with 3 bases between them. This CDR3 is 12 amino acids long. Both 60 Vbeta primers and 13 Jbeta primers went into the PCR. Original data processing: Later, an analysis found roughly 80 million unique TCR beta chains, and 8.5 million to 12 million of these were shared. Only in-frame clones appear in the TCRdb table, and some are missing; sequencing was by immunoSEQ multiplex PCR. That table supplies the V and J calls and clone size; D and trimming were determined from the DNA. This table holds about 140,000 clones, approximately 80% found once.

The sequence derives from a woman between 50 and 59 years old in good health and CMV-seropositive. The chain employs TRBV7-2 and TRBJ2-7; D is uncertain. What was sequenced was PBMCs. CDR3 sequence: CASSLQSYEQYF. The CDR3, as DNA: TGTGCCAGCAGCTTACAGTCCTACGAGCAGTACTTC.